This T cell receptor beta chain emerged from a study of memory CD4+ T cells and cytomegalovirus serostatus (dated by TCRdb to between 2017 and 2020). Turning to the overall study: The roughly 35 healthy Belgian adults in the cohort included 9 who were CMV seropositive and some 25 who were CMV seronegative. To replicate a published TCR-based CMV serostatus classifier, the study sequenced CD4+ memory TCRbeta repertoires from a Belgian cohort whose cytomegalovirus serostatus was known. The study at large found these results: The results were read as suggesting that the CMV-associated TCR signature is, for the most part, present in the CD4+ memory repertoire. For CMV serostatus prediction, a median bootstrapped AUC of approximately 0.95 was reached with the original framework, and a median bootstrapped AUC of around 0.9 was reached with a US-trained random forest. Of 164 previously reported CMV-associated TCRbeta sequences, approximately 64 appeared in the CD4+ memory repertoires, each in one to five individuals. Only CD4+CD45RO+ memory cells were sequenced, in contrast to the original study, in which naive and memory CD4+ and CD8+ populations were covered. The original-framework classifier achieved a median bootstrapped AUC of about 0.94 with a 95% CI of 0.76-1.00 on the Belgian cohort.

The Quick-DNA Microprep Kit was used to extract genomic DNA from the sorted cells. TCRbeta DNA was amplified with the immunoSEQ hsTCRbeta kit following the manufacturer's protocol. TCRbeta libraries were sequenced on an Illumina MiSeq instrument. Processing in the source paper ran as follows. Removing out-of-frame sequences left approximately 2,000,000 distinct TCRbeta sequences, an average of roughly 68,000 per individual. Each individual was scored using the number of 164 previously reported CMV-associated TCRbeta sequences that the individual carried and the total number of productive distinct TCRbeta sequences. A beta-binomial model was reimplemented in Python, and random forests from scikit-learn, run with default parameters, were trained on data from the US cohort. Classifier performance on the Belgian cohort was reported as the median AUC with percentile confidence intervals calculated over 10,000 bootstrap iterations. TCRdb took this table from immuneACCESS and kept in-frame rearrangements with V and J called. Such tables lack part of the clones; where checked against another copy, unresolved V genes explain under half of the gap, and the rest is unexplained. The D gene and trimming were derived from the DNA, and the V and J assignments and clone size from that table. This sample has tens of thousands of clones in its table, and approximately 78% of those were observed once. The ten largest clones add up to about 0.77% of the sample.

On this clone: Its cognate antigen has yet to be identified. Base qualities are missing; no much larger clone stands one base away.

Single viable CD3+CD4+CD8-CD45RO+ cells were sorted as memory CD4+ T cells on a FACSAria II. CMV serostatus was determined using a Roche Elecsys assay that detects serum IgG against CMV pp150, pp28, p38 and p52. Following thawing, total CD4+ T cells were enriched through positive selection using CD4 magnetic microbeads. The samples came from a separate study whose specific focus was interrogating the CD4+ T cell memory repertoire. Peripheral blood mononuclear cells were isolated and cryopreserved according to standard operating procedures, and serum was kept at -80 degrees C. The staining relied on CD3-PerCP (BW264/56), CD4-APC (RPA-T4), CD45RO-PE (UCHT1) and CD8-Pacific Orange (3B5) antibodies, and Sytox blue was used to exclude non-viable cells. The clonotype was recovered from an adult in good health and CMV-seronegative. Sequencing was performed on memory CD4+ T cells from blood.

The CDR3 protein sequence reads: CASSIVPAGVSNQPQHF. The bases read TGTGCCAGTAGTATAGTTCCCGCAGGGGTAAGCAATCAGCCCCAGCATTTT. The sequence joins TRBV19 to TRBJ1-5; TRBD1 is possibly the D segment (6 matching bases). The CDR3 runs 17 amino acids, cysteine and phenylalanine included. Only the CDR3 region is kept as DNA, spanning 51 bases read in frame from base 1. V was cut back by 1 base and J by 1 base, leaving a gap of 14 bases between them. The germline V gene encodes CDR1 LNHDA and CDR2 SQIVND (reference sequence).